This T cell receptor (beta chain) was retrieved from a study of human T cells and chemical hapten exposure. Via MiXCR, TCRdb re-called the RACE reads, giving one row per CDR3 protein. The repertoire holds tens of thousands of distinct CDR3 sequences, 11% seen once, with roughly 2.3% in the top ten. Sample time point: patch test 3, about 24 weeks after DPC sensitization. Treatment reported: therapeutic diphenylcyclopropenone sensitization with weekly scalp DPC. Total RNA was isolated from unfractionated whole blood. The CDR3 has 12 residues. V gave up 1 base and J gave up 2 bases, with 3 bases separating them. Germline CDR1 is MDHEN and CDR2 is SYDVKM.

The sequence was obtained from a woman aged 25 to 39 with alopecia areata. Some clones in this sample may be carry-over from other donors' samples. The sample was whole blood, taken in connection with sensitization to the hapten diphenylcyclopropenone (DPC). The V gene is TRBV28, the J gene TRBJ2-7; D is unclear. This chain's CDR3 is CASSLLAYEQYF. The DNA of the CDR3 is TGTGCCAGCAGTTTATTAGCCTACGAGCAGTACTTC.